These T cell receptor beta chains were read from a single sample in a study of cytomegalovirus exposure and HLA in healthy donors. The assay was immunoSEQ multiplex PCR, and TCRdb's table has in-frame clones only and misses some. Recorded for this sample: 90,000 to 120,000 clones. Sequencing was done on a sample of PBMCs. Every receptor here comes from a man aged 50-59 years in good health and CMV-seronegative. CDR3s include the opening cysteine and the closing phenylalanine or tryptophan. The order of the fields is CDR3 DNA, CDR3 protein, D gene, V gene, J gene. The D gene is left open where the match is weak.

TGTGCCAGCGTCAACAAAGGGAGCAGGAATGAGCAGTTCTTC,CASVNKGSRNEQFF,.,TRBV2,TRBJ2-1
TGTGCCAGCTCACTGGGACAGGTCCTCTCTGGGGCCAACGTCCTGACTTTC,CASSLGQVLSGANVLTF,TRBD1,TRBV18,TRBJ2-6
TGTGCCAGTAGCGAAGGGACAGCTGGCCTCAAACTGTTTTTT,CASSEGTAGLKLFF,TRBD1,TRBV19,TRBJ1-4
TGCGCCAGCAGGACAGGGTTGGCGAACACTGAAGCTTTCTTT,CASRTGLANTEAFF,TRBD1,TRBV10-2,TRBJ1-1
TGCAGCGTTGAAGGAGGGCGGTCCGGGGAGACCCAGTACTTC,CSVEGGRSGETQYF,.,TRBV29-1,TRBJ2-5
TGTGCCAGCAGCTTAGGGGCCGGTGGCTACACCTTC,CASSLGAGGYTF,.,TRBV7-9,TRBJ1-2
TGTGCCAGCAGCTTCCCCAGGGGCACTAGCACAGATACGCAGTATTTT,CASSFPRGTSTDTQYF,.,TRBV7-2,TRBJ2-3
TGTGCCATGGGGGCACAGGGCACGAATCAGCCCCAGCATTTT,CAMGAQGTNQPQHF,.,TRBV6-6,TRBJ1-5
TGTGCCAGCAGTTACCCGCCGGGGGAGCTGAACACTGAAGCTTTCTTT,CASSYPPGELNTEAFF,.,TRBV6-5,TRBJ1-1
TGTGCCAGCTCTAGGACAGACTACTACGAGCAGTACTTC,CASSRTDYYEQYF,.,TRBV18,TRBJ2-7
TGCGCCAGCAGCTTGGTGGTCGGGACAAGTTCCTACGAGCAGTACTTC,CASSLVVGTSSYEQYF,.,TRBV5-1,TRBJ2-7
TGTGCCAGCTCACCACCGGGACAGAGGGACACTGAAGCTTTCTTT,CASSPPGQRDTEAFF,TRBD1,TRBV18,TRBJ1-1
TGTGCCAGCAGCCCTAAGGATAGTCTAGCGGGAGCTAATGAGCAGTTCTTC,CASSPKDSLAGANEQFF,TRBD2,TRBV4-2,TRBJ2-1
TGCGCCAGCAGCCAAGTTTCCAGGGGGATTTCTAGGGTCTATGGCTACACCTTC,CASSQVSRGISRVYGYTF,TRBD1,TRBV4-3,TRBJ1-2
TGTGCCAGCTCACCGCCGGGACAGGCTGGGGCAGATACGCAGTATTTT,CASSPPGQAGADTQYF,TRBD1,TRBV18,TRBJ2-3
TGCAGCGTTGAGACAGGCTATGGCTACACCTTC,CSVETGYGYTF,.,TRBV29-1,TRBJ1-2
TGTGCCAGTAGTATGACTAGCGGGAGGGTTCAGTTCGTAACCGGGGAGCTGTTTTTT,CASSMTSGRVQFVTGELFF,TRBD2,TRBV19,TRBJ2-2
TGTGCCAGCAGCCAGGGCCCTCCTGCGGCAACTAATGAAAAACTGTTTTTT,CASSQGPPAATNEKLFF,.,TRBV7-6,TRBJ1-4
TGTGCCAGCTCACCACCCCGCTACGGTGAGGAAAAACTGTTTTTT,CASSPPRYGEEKLFF,.,TRBV18,TRBJ1-4
TGTGCCAGTAGTCTTCAAGACAGGGGCAGTGGCTACACCTTC,CASSLQDRGSGYTF,TRBD1,TRBV19,TRBJ1-2
TGCAGTGCTGGGGGACTAGGGTCGCAGTACTTC,CSAGGLGSQYF,TRBD2,TRBV20-1,TRBJ2-7
TGTGCCAGTAGTATCGACACCGGTCTCGGCTCCGGAAACACCATATATTTT,CASSIDTGLGSGNTIYF,.,TRBV19,TRBJ1-3
TGTGCCAGCTCAAAGAGCGGGAGCGATGAGCAGTTCTTC,CASSKSGSDEQFF,TRBD2,TRBV18,TRBJ2-1
TGTGCCAGCAGTTATTTCGGTCAAAACACCGGGGAGCTGTTTTTT,CASSYFGQNTGELFF,.,TRBV6-6,TRBJ2-2
TGTGCCAGCCGCCCCGGGTTCGTAGGGGAGCTGTTTTTT,CASRPGFVGELFF,.,TRBV7-8,TRBJ2-2
TGTGCCTGGAGTCGGGACAGGGTGGCCGGGGAGCTGTTTTTT,CAWSRDRVAGELFF,TRBD1,TRBV30,TRBJ2-2
TGCGCCAGCAGTTGGGGGACAGGGGGCGTCGACGAGCAGTACTTC,CASSWGTGGVDEQYF,TRBD1,TRBV10-1,TRBJ2-7
TGTGCCAGCAGCCCTGGGACAGGGGAAGATACGCAGTATTTT,CASSPGTGEDTQYF,TRBD1,TRBV5-6,TRBJ2-3
TGTGCCAGCAGCTCATCAGGGGAAAAACTGTTTTTT,CASSSSGEKLFF,.,TRBV7-9,TRBJ1-4
TGTGCCACCAGCAGCGGTGTGAGGCAGTATTTT,CATSSGVRQYF,.,TRBV15,TRBJ2-3
TGCGCCAGCAGCTTGGTTGGGACTAGCGCCTACAATGAGCAGTTCTTC,CASSLVGTSAYNEQFF,TRBD2,TRBV5-1,TRBJ2-1
TGTGCCAGCAGCATCTTGACTCGGGGGGACACTGAAGCTTTCTTT,CASSILTRGDTEAFF,.,TRBV5-4,TRBJ1-1
TGTGCCAGCAGTAGTGTCAGGGTAGTCTCTGGGGCCAACGTCCTGACTTTC,CASSSVRVVSGANVLTF,.,TRBV27,TRBJ2-6
TGTGCCATCAGCCCCTCGCCCGAGCAGAACACTGAAGCTTTCTTT,CAISPSPEQNTEAFF,.,TRBV10-3,TRBJ1-1
TGTGCCAGCAGCCAATCGACAGGACCTTCCGAGCAGTACTTC,CASSQSTGPSEQYF,.,TRBV7-2,TRBJ2-7
TGTGCCAGCAGACGAACAGACAGGGGGGGGTCCTACGAGCAGTACTTC,CASRRTDRGGSYEQYF,TRBD1,TRBV7-2,TRBJ2-7
TGTGCCAGCAGGTCCGGGACAGCCTCCTACGAGCAGTACTTC,CASRSGTASYEQYF,TRBD1,TRBV7-9,TRBJ2-7
TGTGCCAGCTCACCACCCGGGACAGGGCTAGCCAAAAACATTCAGTACTTC,CASSPPGTGLAKNIQYF,TRBD1,TRBV18,TRBJ2-4
TGTGCCAGCAGCTTATTTTACTATTCCTACGAGCAGTACTTC,CASSLFYYSYEQYF,.,TRBV13,TRBJ2-7
TGCGCCAGCAGCGTCGATTCTAGCGGGAGAGAGACCCAGTACTTC,CASSVDSSGRETQYF,TRBD2,TRBV5-1,TRBJ2-5
TGTGCCAGCTCACCAGACGGACTGCTGGGCTACACCTTC,CASSPDGLLGYTF,.,TRBV18,TRBJ1-2
TGTGCCAGCAGTGTAGGGACTGACGCTTTCTTT,CASSVGTDAFF,.,TRBV25-1,TRBJ1-1
TGTGCCAGCAGCTTACGACAGGGTCAAGAGACCCAGTACTTC,CASSLRQGQETQYF,TRBD1,TRBV5-6,TRBJ2-5
TGTGCCAGTAGGGGCAGGGCAACGGTCGAGCAGTACTTC,CASRGRATVEQYF,.,TRBV19,TRBJ2-7
TGCAGCGTTGAAGAGGGACTAGCGGGACAAACCAAAAACATTCAGTACTTC,CSVEEGLAGQTKNIQYF,TRBD2,TRBV29-1,TRBJ2-4
TGTGCCAGCAGGGCAGGGGTTTACTACGAGCAGTACTTC,CASRAGVYYEQYF,.,TRBV2,TRBJ2-7
TGTGCCAGTAGTACAAGACTAGCGGGAGTTTCTGGGGCCAACGTCCTGACTTTC,CASSTRLAGVSGANVLTF,TRBD2,TRBV19,TRBJ2-6
TGTGCCAGCAGCTTAGGAGAGGATAGCAATCAGCCCCAGCATTTT,CASSLGEDSNQPQHF,.,TRBV11-3,TRBJ1-5
TGTGCCAGCAGCTTACGTTCGACAGGGTTCAGTACGCAGTATTTT,CASSLRSTGFSTQYF,TRBD1,TRBV7-2,TRBJ2-3
TGTGCCTGGAGTACCGGGACTAGCGGCACAGATACGCAGTATTTT,CAWSTGTSGTDTQYF,TRBD2,TRBV30,TRBJ2-3
TGCGCCAGCAGCTCACTAGATTCAGGGGGCACTGAAGCTTTCTTT,CASSSLDSGGTEAFF,TRBD1,TRBV5-1,TRBJ1-1
TGTGCCAGCAGTGAAGCCCAGATTCCTCAGCCCCAGCATTTT,CASSEAQIPQPQHF,.,TRBV6-1,TRBJ1-5